The 29 T cell receptor beta chains below come from one sample, sequenced in a study of blood T cell repertoires in COVID-19. The data were produced by immunoSEQ multiplex PCR, yet TCRdb's version contains in-frame clones alone and is incomplete. Among under 300,000 clones listed, around 82% were seen once. Sequenced sample: peripheral blood. The source of these receptors is a man of 80 years or more with acute or convalescent COVID-19.

The rearrangement joins TRBV5-1 to TRBJ1-1; D uncertain. CDR1 is SGHRS and CDR2 is YFSETQ in the germline V gene. Between the trimmed V and J ends, which lost 0 bases and 2 bases, there was a span of 14 bases. The CDR3 runs 16 residues. The CDR3 nucleotides read TGCGCCAGCAGCTTGGCCTCGGGAGTCCCTAACACTGAAGCTTTCTTT. Protein product: CASSLASGVPNTEAFF.

J is TRBJ1-2 and V is TRBV5-6; 7 positions agree with TRBD1. The CDR3 runs to 16 residues. The trim removed 0 bases at V and 1 base at J, leaving 6 bases unmatched. Germline V lookup: CDR1 SGHDT, CDR2 YYEEEE. The CDR3 reads CASSLERGRLNYGYTF. Here the CDR3 DNA reads TGTGCCAGCAGCTTGGAAAGGGGGCGGCTTAACTATGGCTACACCTTC. The full variable domain, rest sourced from reference TRBV5-6 and TRBJ1-2, is DAGVTQSPTHLIKTRGQQVTLRCSPKSGHDTVSWYQQALGQGPQFIFQYYEEEERQRGNFPDRFSGHQFPNYSSELNVNALLLGDSALYLCASSLERGRLNYGYTFGSGTRLTVV.

V usage is TRBV28 and J usage is TRBJ2-7, with D unclear. CDR1 and CDR2 (germline): MDHEN, SYDVKM. The CDR3 extends over 12 amino acids. V dropped 6 bases and J dropped 8 bases, with 14 bases sitting between them. CDR3 DNA sequence: TGTGCCAGCAGGTCCGGTACCACCCAGCAGTACTTC. This sequence encodes CASRSGTTQQYF. Full variable domain (outside the CDR3, taken from reference TRBV28 and TRBJ2-7): DVKVTQSSRYLVKRTGEKVFLECVQDMDHENMFWYRQDPGLGLRLIYFSYDVKMKEKGDIPEGYSVSREKKERFSLILESASTNQTSMYLCASRSGTTQQYFGPGTRLTVT.

This clone appeared many times. The chain joins TRBV15 to TRBJ2-6; TRBD1 matches at 7 bases. The trim removed 5 bases at V and 0 bases at J, leaving 13 bases unmatched. The CDR3 runs to 19 residues. Germline assignment: CDR1 LNHNV and CDR2 YYDKDF (reference sequence). CDR3 residues: CATSALDRDSYSGANVLTF. Written as DNA, the CDR3 is TGTGCCACCAGCGCCCTCGACCGGGACAGCTACTCTGGGGCCAACGTCCTGACTTTC. Combining the CDR3 with reference TRBV15 and TRBJ2-6 gives the whole variable domain DAMVIQNPRYQVTQFGKPVTLSCSQTLNHNVMYWYQQKSSQAPKLLFHYYDKDFNNEADTPDNFQSRRPNTSFCFLDIRSPGLGDTAMYLCATSALDRDSYSGANVLTFGAGSRLTVL.

This clone was observed a few times. The chain links TRBV3-1 (or the pseudogene TRBV3-2) to TRBJ1-6; no firm D call. Germline CDR1 is LGHDT and CDR2 is YNNKEL (reference sequence). V lost 3 bases and J 8 bases, leaving 8 bases between the germline ends. The CDR3 has 13 amino acids. The CDR3 coding sequence is TGTGCCAGCAGCCAGGGGAGTTATTCACCCCTCCACTTT. Protein sequence: CASSQGSYSPLHF.

This chain uses TRBV19 with TRBJ1-3, with D perhaps TRBD1 (5 bases). The germline V gene has CDR1 LNHDA and CDR2 SQIVND (reference sequence). Trimming removed 6 bases at V and 7 bases at J, with 13 bases between. This CDR3 is 13 amino acids long. In nucleotides, the CDR3 is TGTGCCAGTAGGGACATTCTAGTGAACACCATATATTTT. Encoded protein: CASRDILVNTIYF.

This clone was counted a few times. The chain uses TRBV20-1 and TRBJ2-7; 7 bases are a match to TRBD2. Germline trimming cut 6 bases from V and 2 bases from J; bases unmatched to any gene: 1. Germline-derived CDR1 and CDR2 are DFQATT and SNEGSKA (reference sequence). The CDR3 spans 11 residues. The CDR3 nucleotides read TGCAGTGCCGGGACTACCTACGAGCAGTACTTC. Translation: CSAGTTYEQYF.

The chain carries TRBV13 and TRBJ2-3, with 7 positions matching TRBD1. This CDR3 is 14 amino acids long. V shed 5 bases and J 6 bases; nucleotides not matched to a gene: 8. Germline-derived CDR1 and CDR2 are PRHDT and FYEKMQ (reference sequence). CDR3 nucleotide sequence: TGTGCCAGCAGCCCCGGACAGGTTGTGGATACGCAGTATTTT. It encodes CASSPGQVVDTQYF.

This clone appeared a single time. This sequence joins TRBV19 and TRBJ1-4; D gene ambiguous. Per the germline V gene, CDR1 is LNHDA and CDR2 is SQIVND (reference sequence). The V and J ends lost 3 bases and 4 bases respectively, with 9 bases between them. The CDR3 spans 14 residues. CDR3 protein: CASSIVGLNEKLFF. In DNA form, the CDR3 reads TGTGCCAGTAGTATTGTCGGACTTAATGAAAAACTGTTTTTT. Together with reference TRBV19 and TRBJ1-4, the CDR3 gives the full variable domain: DGGITQSPKYLFRKEGQNVTLSCEQNLNHDAMYWYRQDPGQGLRLIYYSQIVNDFQKGDIAEGYSVSREKKESFPLTVTSAQKNPTAFYLCASSIVGLNEKLFFGSGTQLSVL.

The chain links TRBV5-1 to TRBJ1-1, with D maybe TRBD1 (5 bases). CDR3 length: 13 residues. V shed 4 bases and J shed 7 bases, with 14 bases lying between them. The germline V gene has CDR1 SGHRS and CDR2 YFSETQ. CDR3 sequence reads: CASSALQGYEAFF. CDR3 bases: TGCGCCAGCAGCGCTCTGCAGGGTTATGAAGCTTTCTTT. The entire variable domain, with the rest obtained from reference TRBV5-1 and TRBJ1-1, is as follows: KAGVTQTPRYLIKTRGQQVTLSCSPISGHRSVSWYQQTPGQGLQFLFEYFSETQRNKGNFPGRFSGRQFSNSRSEMNVSTLELGDSALYLCASSALQGYEAFFGQGTRLTVV.

As to this clone: This same CDR3 is encoded by further DNA sequences in the sample. V and J are TRBV27 and TRBJ2-1, with D tentatively TRBD2 (6 bases). The CDR3 contains 14 residues. V dropped 6 bases and J dropped 0 bases, with 9 bases sitting between them. Germline assignment: CDR1 MNHEY and CDR2 SMNVEV (reference sequence). CDR3 nucleotide sequence: TGTGCCAGCAGGGGACTCGCCTCCTACAATGAGCAGTTCTTC. Protein product: CASRGLASYNEQFF.

This clone was detected a few times. The CDR3 DNA reads as TGTGCCAGCAGCAATAGAGCCAGGCGCACTGAAGCTTTCTTT. Protein product: CASSNRARRTEAFF. The chain has TRBV3-1 (or the pseudogene TRBV3-2) and TRBJ1-1, with D hard to call. The V end lost 5 bases, the J end lost 4 bases, and 14 bases lay between the germline ends. There are 14 residues in the CDR3. The V gene's germline CDR1 is LGHDT and CDR2 YNNKEL (reference sequence).

Details on this clone: This sample also contains other DNA sequences that code for the same CDR3. The chain is built from TRBV9 and TRBJ2-1, with TRBD2 matching 8 bases. The CDR3 runs to 15 residues. Trimming at V came to 3 bases and at J to 1 base, leaving 3 bases not matched to a gene. Germline-derived CDR1 and CDR2 are SGDLS and YYNGEE. The DNA of the CDR3 is TGTGCCAGCAGCGCCAGCGGGAGTTCCTACAATGAGCAGTTCTTC. Protein sequence: CASSASGSSYNEQFF. Full variable domain (rest looked up from reference TRBV9 and TRBJ2-1): DSGVTQTPKHLITATGQRVTLRCSPRSGDLSVYWYQQSLDQGLQFLIQYYNGEERAKGNILERFSAQQFPDLHSELNLSSLELGDSALYFCASSASGSSYNEQFFGPGTRLTVL.

The chain carries TRBV5-1 and TRBJ1-6; D gene uncertain. The CDR3 is 13 residues long. Deletions cut 4 bases from V and 6 bases from J, with 8 bases between. Germline V gene data show CDR1 as SGHRS and CDR2 as YFSETQ. CDR3 in DNA: TGCGCCAGCAGCCCCGGACTTAATTCACCCCTCCACTTT. Protein product: CASSPGLNSPLHF.

As for this clone: Other nucleotide sequences in the sample specify the same CDR3. V usage is TRBV7-9 and J usage is TRBJ2-3, with TRBD2 identical over 11 bases. Looked up from germline, CDR1 is SEHNR and CDR2 is FQNEAQ (reference sequence). The CDR3 consists of 14 residues. Trimming took 5 bases from V and 5 from J; bases not matched to a gene: 3. In DNA form, the CDR3 reads TGTGCCAGCAGCCTCGGGACTAGCGGAGATACGCAGTATTTT. Amino acid sequence: CASSLGTSGDTQYF.

This clone appeared once. The genes are TRBV7-6 and TRBJ1-3; TRBD1 matches 9 bases. Germline CDR1 reads SGHVS; CDR2 reads FNYEAQ. This CDR3 has 15 residues. V shed 4 bases, J shed 7 bases, and the junction held 8 bases outside the gene matches. The CDR3 region has the DNA TGTGCCAGCAGCTCTGGGACAGGGCCAAGCAACACCATATATTTT. Its translation: CASSSGTGPSNTIYF. The variable domain in full, completed from reference TRBV7-6 and TRBJ1-3, reads GAGVSQSPRYKVTKRGQDVALRCDPISGHVSLYWYRQALGQGPEFLTYFNYEAQQDKSGLPNDRFSAERPEGSISTLTIQRTEQRDSAMYRCASSSGTGPSNTIYFGEGSWLTVV.

The chain has TRBV28 and TRBJ2-1, with TRBD2 matching 8 bases. After removal of 5 bases from V and 0 bases from J, the junction contained 3 bases not matched to a gene. This CDR3 has 15 amino acids. Looked up from germline, CDR1 is MDHEN and CDR2 is SYDVKM. CDR3 nucleotides: TGTGCCAGCAGTGGAAGCGGGGGCTCCTACAATGAGCAGTTCTTC. Its protein is CASSGSGGSYNEQFF. Using reference TRBV28 and TRBJ2-1 for the parts outside the CDR3, the full variable domain is DVKVTQSSRYLVKRTGEKVFLECVQDMDHENMFWYRQDPGLGLRLIYFSYDVKMKEKGDIPEGYSVSREKKERFSLILESASTNQTSMYLCASSGSGGSYNEQFFGPGTRLTVL.

The chain employs TRBV19 and TRBJ1-5; TRBD1 might be the D (5 bases). V was trimmed by 4 bases and J by 2 bases, leaving 18 bases between them. The CDR3 totals 17 residues. Germline V gives CDR1 LNHDA, CDR2 SQIVND (reference sequence). CDR3 sequence: CASSTAEGAGGNQPQHF. The CDR3 DNA reads TGTGCCAGTAGTACGGCTGAAGGGGCTGGTGGCAATCAGCCCCAGCATTTT.

V usage is TRBV28 and J usage is TRBJ2-1; TRBD1 matches 8 bases. Germline V CDR1 and CDR2: MDHEN, SYDVKM. J lost 5 bases, V lost 2 bases, and 8 bases had no gene match. The CDR3 sequence is 16 residues long. The CDR3 DNA is TGTGCCAGCAGTTTACTCAGGACAGGGACGCACAATGAGCAGTTCTTC. This gives the protein CASSLLRTGTHNEQFF.

The chain has TRBV7-2 and TRBJ2-1, with 11 bases fitting TRBD2. V dropped 1 base and J dropped 4; count of bases not matched to a gene: 6. CDR1 SGHTA and CDR2 FQGNSA come from the germline V gene. The CDR3 totals 17 residues. This CDR3 reads CASSLGWGTSGYNEQFF. DNA for the CDR3: TGTGCCAGCAGCTTAGGCTGGGGGACTAGCGGTTACAATGAGCAGTTCTTC.

In regard to this clone: A much more abundant neighbour one base away suggests this may be a read error. This chain connects TRBV5-1 to TRBJ1-4; 8 bases agree with TRBD1. V lost 3 bases to trimming and J lost 4 bases; unmatched junction nucleotides: 5. Per germline, CDR1 SGHRS and CDR2 YFSETQ. The CDR3 has 15 residues. As DNA, the CDR3 is TGCGCCAGCAGCTCCGGACAGGGAAGTAATGAAAAACTGTTTTTT. It codes for CASSSGQGSNEKLFF.

J is TRBJ1-1 and V is TRBV4-1; 7 positions agree with TRBD1. CDR3 size: 20 residues. V lost 0 bases to trimming and J lost 3 bases; unmatched junction nucleotides: 19. Germline-derived CDR1 and CDR2 are MGHRA and YSYEKL. This chain's CDR3 is CASSQEKLRGVRWGDTEAFF. The CDR3 bases are TGCGCCAGCAGCCAAGAAAAACTCAGGGGGGTAAGATGGGGCGACACTGAAGCTTTCTTT.

V usage is TRBV27 and J usage is TRBJ2-7; 11 bases fit TRBD2. Germline V gene data show CDR1 as MNHEY and CDR2 as SMNVEV (reference sequence). The CDR3 length is 15 residues. The J segment lost 3 bases and the V segment lost 4 bases, leaving 5 bases of the junction unmatched. The CDR3 DNA is TGTGCCAGCAGTTCACTAGCGGGAGCCCTCTACGAGCAGTACTTC. Translated, it gives CASSSLAGALYEQYF.

This clone was detected a few times. This CDR3 is CASSYAAAGNTGELFF. The CDR3 DNA is TGTGCCAGCAGTTACGCCGCAGCGGGTAACACCGGGGAGCTGTTTTTT. This chain joins TRBV6-5 and TRBJ2-2, with D possibly being TRBD2 (6 bases). This CDR3 is 16 amino acids long. Per germline, CDR1 MNHEY and CDR2 SVGAGI. The germline V and J ends were trimmed by 2 bases and 2 bases, with 12 bases remaining between them.

The J gene is TRBJ2-1, the V gene TRBV7-9, with D tentatively TRBD2 (5 bases). Trimming cost V 2 bases and J 2 bases, with 10 bases left between them. Per the germline V gene, CDR1 is SEHNR and CDR2 is FQNEAQ (reference sequence). The CDR3 has 15 residues. In nucleotides, the CDR3 is TGTGCCAGCAGCTTACTTGAGACTACCTACAATGAGCAGTTCTTC. Protein: CASSLLETTYNEQFF.

The chain employs TRBV19 and TRBJ1-6; D unclear. The V end was cut by 5 bases, the J end by 7 bases, with 6 bases between. Germline V CDR1 and CDR2: LNHDA, SQIVND (reference sequence). The CDR3 extends over 12 amino acids. CDR3 nucleotides: TGTGCCAGTAGTGACAAAAATTCACCCCTCCACTTT. It codes for CASSDKNSPLHF.

This rearrangement joins TRBV29-1 to TRBJ2-1; D might be TRBD2 (6 bases). Germline V gene lookup returns CDR1 SQVTM and CDR2 ANQGSEA. The CDR3 covers 12 residues. For the CDR3, the DNA is TGCAGTGGGGGGACCCCACGGAATGAGCAGTTCTTC. Translating it yields CSGGTPRNEQFF.

The J gene is TRBJ2-5, the V gene TRBV7-2; TRBD2 matches at 8 bases. This CDR3 contains 15 residues. V lost 5 bases and J lost 2; bases outside the gene matches: 7. Germline loops: CDR1 SGHTA, CDR2 FQGNSA. The CDR3 DNA is TGTGCCAGCAGCGGCGGGGGGCCGACGCAAGAGACCCAGTACTTC. As protein: CASSGGGPTQETQYF. The full variable domain, its missing parts supplied by reference TRBV7-2 and TRBJ2-5, is GAGVSQSPSNKVTEKGKDVELRCDPISGHTALYWYRQSLGQGLEFLIYFQGNSAPDKSGLPSDRFSAERTGGSVSTLTIQRTQQEDSAVYLCASSGGGPTQETQYFGPGTRLLVL.

The chain carries TRBV27 and TRBJ2-1, with D perhaps TRBD1 (5 bases). Germline V lookup: CDR1 MNHEY, CDR2 SMNVEV (reference sequence). The CDR3 length is 16 residues. Trimming left V 0 bases short and J 1 base short, with 10 bases between. In nucleotides, the CDR3 is TGTGCCAGCAGTTTATCTCTACAGGCTTCCTACAATGAGCAGTTCTTC. Encoded protein: CASSLSLQASYNEQFF.